This T cell receptor (beta chain) was found in a study of OX40 agonist ivuxolimab in advanced cancers. The ends were cut back, 5 bases at V and 3 bases at J, with 11 bases in the middle. This CDR3 has 14 residues. The germline V gene has CDR1 SGHVS and CDR2 FQNEAQ. Only in-frame clones appear in the TCRdb table, and some are missing; sequencing was by immunoSEQ multiplex PCR. The sample holds about 75,000 clones, approximately 90% seen once. The sample was CD4+ or CD8+ T cells sorted from blood, taken in a trial of the OX40 agonist ivuxolimab. The clonotype originates from an adult with an advanced solid tumor such as melanoma, head and neck, liver or kidney cancer. The chain joins TRBV7-8 to TRBJ1-5; maybe TRBD1 (5 bases). CDR3 DNA: TGTGCCAGCAGCCCGGGACTGCTCAATCAGCCCCAGCATTTT. Encoded protein: CASSPGLLNQPQHF.